This T cell receptor (beta chain) was identified in a study of blood T cells in healthy people across ages (dated by TCRdb to the mid-2010s). As for the study more broadly: In model experiments, template switching captured roughly one uniquely barcoded TCR beta cDNA molecule for every two T cells. The donors were split into four age groups: young (average about 16 years), middle-aged (about 40), aged (roughly 65) and long-lived (approximately 89). Donors of different ages were randomly distributed across sequencing lanes to avoid experimental bias. Two additional independent replicas of 1 million unique cDNA reads from the same blood draw were analyzed for two donors (one aged 18 to 29 and one aged 80 or older). The study measured age-related changes in TCR beta repertoire diversity using deep sequencing normalized with unique cDNA molecular identifiers. Overall study outcomes, separate from this receptor: Total diversity estimates from one million sequenced T cells were considered lower bounds and underestimates. Compared with the aged group, more naive CD4+ T cells, fewer expanded clones and increased TCR diversity were shown by the long-lived group, suggesting age selection. Bulk unsorted PBMC profiling prevented conclusive comparison of naive and antigen-experienced compartments. As age increased, observed TCR beta diversity per million T cells dropped in a roughly linear way, and a significant reduction was already evident by age 40. Because the CMV infection status of the donors was unknown, age-related changes in expanded clonotypes may potentially have been confounded. Observed TCR beta diversity correlated strongly with the percentage of naive T cells measured by flow cytometry.

This clonotype was counted a few times. Its specific antigen is unknown. Qualities for individual bases were not recorded, and no much larger clone is one base off. Donors were under 40 systemically healthy Caucasian individuals from Russia aged roughly 6 to 90 years. Approximately 9.7 milliliters of peripheral blood were drawn from each donor into EDTA-treated Vacutainer tubes. Ficoll-Paque density-gradient centrifugation was used to isolate PBMCs, with at least 6.5 million per sample. Total RNA was extracted from PBMCs with Trizol reagent, with at least 5 micrograms obtained per sample. For every donor, an aliquot of PBMCs went through flow cytometry to measure the percentages of naive CD45RAhigh/CD27high T cells. The CDR3, cysteine through phenylalanine, is 14 amino acids long. Only the CDR3 DNA is retained, 42 bases long and in frame from the first base. Clipping removes 5 bases from V and 11 bases from J, with 6 as the unmatched junction base count. CDR1 and CDR2 were assigned from the germline V gene as SGHTA and FQGNSA.

The library relied on 5' RACE. Sequencing instrument: Illumina HiSeq 2500. A second PCR of about 6 to 12 cycles was run with a J-beta primer mix and a sample-barcoded 5' primer. A template-switch 5' adaptor carrying 12 random nucleotides introduced a unique molecular identifier onto each TCR beta cDNA molecule. Each sample yielded at least 2.5 million CDR3-containing paired-end reads. All of the RNA was converted into first-strand cDNA using the Mint cDNA synthesis kit, with a TRBC-specific oligonucleotide serving as the primer. Following uracil-DNA glycosylase treatment, all cDNA underwent a first 18-cycle PCR with the universal primers M1SS and BC2_uni_R. Turning to the authors' computational methods: For normalization, 1 million high-quality reads, each with a distinct molecular identifier, were randomly selected from each sample. Instead of being binned into consensus sequences, reads with shared molecular identifiers were discarded. CDR3 identification, clonotype clustering and error correction used MiTCR with a Q25 quality threshold and the strictest error-elimination algorithm. A nonparametric unseen species model with Euler transformation was used to estimate a lower bound on total TCR beta diversity. In TCRdb, the public reads were trimmed at Q25 with fastp and aligned with MiXCR, with productive beta chains retained. Records with the same CDR3 protein are collapsed into one entry carrying the most frequent genes and DNA. These V and J calls are TCRdb output, not the study's own analysis. This sample gives about 1.5 million distinct CDR3 sequences in total; about 40% of them show up just once. 6.5% to 10% of the sample comes from the top ten.

This TCR was sampled from a woman under 30 in good health. The sequenced sample was blood. The V and J genes are TRBV7-2 and TRBJ1-6; 10 junctional bases match TRBD1. The nucleotide sequence reads TGTGCCAGCAGCCCGGGACAGGGGAATCCACCCCTCCACTTT. Its product reads: CASSPGQGNPPLHF.